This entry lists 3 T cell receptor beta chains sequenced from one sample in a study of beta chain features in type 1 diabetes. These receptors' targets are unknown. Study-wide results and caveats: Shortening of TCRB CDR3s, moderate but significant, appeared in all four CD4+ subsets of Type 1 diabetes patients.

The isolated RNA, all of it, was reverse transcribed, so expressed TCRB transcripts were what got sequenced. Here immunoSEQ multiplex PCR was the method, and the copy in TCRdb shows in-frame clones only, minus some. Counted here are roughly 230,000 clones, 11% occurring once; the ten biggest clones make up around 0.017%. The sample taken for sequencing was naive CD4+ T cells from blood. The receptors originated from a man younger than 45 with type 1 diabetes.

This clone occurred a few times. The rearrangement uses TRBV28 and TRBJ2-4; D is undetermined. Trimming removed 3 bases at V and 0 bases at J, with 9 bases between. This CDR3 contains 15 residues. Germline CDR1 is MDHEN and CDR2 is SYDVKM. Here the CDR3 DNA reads TGTGCCAGCAGTTTTAACATGCTAGCCAAAAACATTCAGTACTTC. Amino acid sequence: CASSFNMLAKNIQYF. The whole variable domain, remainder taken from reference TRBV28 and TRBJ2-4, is DVKVTQSSRYLVKRTGEKVFLECVQDMDHENMFWYRQDPGLGLRLIYFSYDVKMKEKGDIPEGYSVSREKKERFSLILESASTNQTSMYLCASSFNMLAKNIQYFGAGTRLSVL.

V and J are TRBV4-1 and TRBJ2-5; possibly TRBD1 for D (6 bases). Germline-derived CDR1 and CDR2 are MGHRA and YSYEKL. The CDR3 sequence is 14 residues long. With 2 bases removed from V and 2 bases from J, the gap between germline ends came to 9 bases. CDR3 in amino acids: CASSQRTAQETQYF. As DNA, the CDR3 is TGCGCCAGCAGCCAAAGGACAGCACAAGAGACCCAGTACTTC.

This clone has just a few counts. CDR3 sequence reads: CASSSFGEAGNYGYTF. The CDR3 nucleotides read TGTGCCAGCAGCTCCTTTGGGGAGGCGGGGAACTATGGCTACACCTTC. V usage is TRBV7-2 and J usage is TRBJ1-2, with D unclear. The germline gives CDR1 SGHTA, CDR2 FQGNSA. Trimming left V 4 bases short and J 2 bases short, with 17 bases between. This CDR3 has 16 residues.